The rows below give T cell receptor beta chains drawn from one sample of a study of shared clonotypes between healthy human individuals. Produced via immunoSEQ multiplex PCR; TCRdb's table is partial and in-frame only. The data contain some 2.1 million clones, about 93% of them seen just once; the ten biggest clones take up around 1.7%. Sequenced material: naive CD8+ T cells from PBMCs. The receptors were gathered from a man in his late teens or twenties in good health. Some clones in this sample may be carry-over from other donors' samples. Both conserved end residues are part of each CDR3. Fields, in order: V gene, J gene, clone size, D gene, CDR3 DNA, CDR3 protein. A D gene is named only where the DNA matches it firmly. Size is stated for part of the rows, as once, few or many counts, or as a class when the clone is expanded.

TRBV6-5	TRBJ2-5	.	TRBD1	TGTGCCAGCAGTAACTTACAGGGGGCACAAGAGACCCAGTACTTC	CASSNLQGAQETQYF
TRBV9	TRBJ2-1	.	TRBD1	TGTGCCAGCAGCGCGGACAGGGACAATGAGCAGTTCTTC	CASSADRDNEQFF
TRBV7-2	TRBJ2-5	.	.	TGTGCCAGCAGCTCCTCACCGGACAGCGGAGAGACCCAGTACTTC	CASSSSPDSGETQYF
TRBV5-6	TRBJ2-1	.	.	TGTGCCAGCAGCTCTGGGACACACTACAATGAGCAGTTCTTC	CASSSGTHYNEQFF
TRBV12-5	TRBJ2-3	.	.	TGTGCTAGTGGTTTGGGCCCCCTCGCAGATACGCAGTATTTT	CASGLGPLADTQYF
TRBV6-1	TRBJ1-1	.	.	TGTGCCAGCAGCCACCTTGGGAACACTGAAGCTTTCTTT	CASSHLGNTEAFF
TRBV30	TRBJ1-2	.	.	TGTGCCTGGAGTTTATGGGGGGCGGATGGCTACACCTTC	CAWSLWGADGYTF
TRBV10-3	TRBJ2-6	.	.	TGTGCCATCAGTGAGTCGAAGGCCATCTCTGGGGCCAACGTCCTGACTTTC	CAISESKAISGANVLTF
TRBV15	TRBJ2-7	.	TRBD2	TGTGCCACCAGCAGACCTCAGGGAACTAGCGGGAGTCGTCCCTACGAGCAGTACTTC	CATSRPQGTSGSRPYEQYF
TRBV27	TRBJ1-5	.	TRBD1	TGTGCCAGCAGTCGACAGGGAAGCAATCAGCCCCAGCATTTT	CASSRQGSNQPQHF
TRBV19	TRBJ2-7	.	TRBD2	TGTGCCAGTGAACCCACGGCTAGCGGAACCTACGAGCAGTACTTC	CASEPTASGTYEQYF
TRBV27	TRBJ1-1	.	.	TGTGCCAGCAGGACAGGGAACACTGAAGCTTTCTTT	CASRTGNTEAFF
TRBV28	TRBJ1-2	.	.	TGTGCCAGCAGTTTCTTGCTGCTTAACTATGGCTACACCTTC	CASSFLLLNYGYTF
TRBV19	TRBJ2-7	once	.	TGTGCCAGTAGTATTCCGGGAGACTCCTACGAGCAGTACTTC	CASSIPGDSYEQYF